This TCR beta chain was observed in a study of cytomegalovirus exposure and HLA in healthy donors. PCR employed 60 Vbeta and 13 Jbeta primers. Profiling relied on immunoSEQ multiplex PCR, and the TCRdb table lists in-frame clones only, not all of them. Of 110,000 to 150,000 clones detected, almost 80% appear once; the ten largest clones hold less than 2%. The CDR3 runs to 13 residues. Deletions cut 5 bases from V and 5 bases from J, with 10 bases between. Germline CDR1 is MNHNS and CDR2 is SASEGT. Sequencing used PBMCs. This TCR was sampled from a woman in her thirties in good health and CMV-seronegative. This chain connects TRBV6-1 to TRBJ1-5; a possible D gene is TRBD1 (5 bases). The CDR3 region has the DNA TGTGCCAGCAGTTCAGACAGCTATCAGCCCCAGCATTTT. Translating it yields CASSSDSYQPQHF.